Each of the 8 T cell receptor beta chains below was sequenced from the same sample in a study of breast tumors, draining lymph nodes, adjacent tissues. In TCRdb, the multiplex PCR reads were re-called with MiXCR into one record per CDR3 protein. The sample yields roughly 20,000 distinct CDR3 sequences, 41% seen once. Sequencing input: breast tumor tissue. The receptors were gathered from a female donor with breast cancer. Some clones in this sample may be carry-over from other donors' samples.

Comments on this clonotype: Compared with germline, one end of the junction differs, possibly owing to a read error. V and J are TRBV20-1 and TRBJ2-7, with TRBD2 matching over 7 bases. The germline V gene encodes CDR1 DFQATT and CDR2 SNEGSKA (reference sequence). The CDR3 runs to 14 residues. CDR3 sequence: CSARSYSGSYKQYF. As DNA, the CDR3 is TGCAGTGCTAGGTCTTATAGCGGGTCCTACAAGCAGTACTTC.

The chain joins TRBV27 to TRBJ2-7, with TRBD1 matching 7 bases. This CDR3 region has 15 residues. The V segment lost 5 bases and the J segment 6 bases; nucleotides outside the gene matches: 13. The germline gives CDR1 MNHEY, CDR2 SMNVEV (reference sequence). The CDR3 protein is CASSLGQVLGGEQYF. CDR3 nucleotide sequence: TGTGCCAGCAGTCTCGGACAGGTCTTAGGCGGCGAGCAGTACTTC.

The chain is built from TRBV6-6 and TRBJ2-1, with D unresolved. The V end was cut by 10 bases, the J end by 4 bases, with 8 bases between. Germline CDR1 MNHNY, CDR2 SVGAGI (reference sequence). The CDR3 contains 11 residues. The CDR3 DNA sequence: TGTGCCACCAGAGAATACAATGAGCAGTTCTTC. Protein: CATREYNEQFF.

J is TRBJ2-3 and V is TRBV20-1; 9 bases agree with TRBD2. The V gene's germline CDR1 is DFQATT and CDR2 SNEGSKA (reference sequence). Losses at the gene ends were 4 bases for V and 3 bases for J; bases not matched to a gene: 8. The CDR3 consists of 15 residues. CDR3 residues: CSATRELAGTDTQYF. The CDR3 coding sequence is TGCAGTGCTACTCGAGAACTAGCGGGTACAGATACGCAGTATTTT.

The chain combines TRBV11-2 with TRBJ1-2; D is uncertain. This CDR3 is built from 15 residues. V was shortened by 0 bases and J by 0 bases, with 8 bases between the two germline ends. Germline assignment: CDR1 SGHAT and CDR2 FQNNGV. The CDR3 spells CASSLDSQSNYGYTF. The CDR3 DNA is TGTGCCAGCAGCTTAGATTCCCAGTCTAACTATGGCTACACCTTC.

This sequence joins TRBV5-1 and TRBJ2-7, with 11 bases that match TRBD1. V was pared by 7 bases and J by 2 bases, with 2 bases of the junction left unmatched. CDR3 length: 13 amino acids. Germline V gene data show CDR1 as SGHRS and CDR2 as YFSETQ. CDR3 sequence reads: CASVGQGAYEQYF. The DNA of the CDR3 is TGCGCCAGCGTGGGACAGGGGGCCTACGAGCAGTACTTC.

The CDR3 region has the DNA TGCAGTGCCCGGGACTGGGGGGGTCGCACAGATACGCAGTATTTT. This codes for CSARDWGGRTDTQYF. The chain links TRBV20-1 to TRBJ2-3; 7 positions match TRBD2. CDR1 and CDR2 from the germline V gene are DFQATT and SNEGSKA (reference sequence). After removal of 6 bases from V and 1 base from J, the junction contained 10 bases not matched to a gene. There are 15 residues in the CDR3.

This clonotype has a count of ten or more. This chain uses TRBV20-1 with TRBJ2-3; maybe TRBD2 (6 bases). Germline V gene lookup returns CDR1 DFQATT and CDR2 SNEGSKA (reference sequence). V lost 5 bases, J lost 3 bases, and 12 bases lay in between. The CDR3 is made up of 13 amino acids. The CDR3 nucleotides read TGCAGTGCTCAACGGGAGCTGACAGATACGCAGTATTTT. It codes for CSAQRELTDTQYF.